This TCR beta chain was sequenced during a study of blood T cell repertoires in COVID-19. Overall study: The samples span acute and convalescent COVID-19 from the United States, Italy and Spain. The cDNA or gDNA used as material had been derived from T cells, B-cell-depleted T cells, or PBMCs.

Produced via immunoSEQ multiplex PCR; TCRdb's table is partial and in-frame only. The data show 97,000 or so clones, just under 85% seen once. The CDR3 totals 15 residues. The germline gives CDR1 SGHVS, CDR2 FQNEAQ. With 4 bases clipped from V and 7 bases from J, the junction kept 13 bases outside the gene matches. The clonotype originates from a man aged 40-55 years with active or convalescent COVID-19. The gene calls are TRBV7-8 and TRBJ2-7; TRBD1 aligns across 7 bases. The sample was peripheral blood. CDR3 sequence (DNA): TGTGCCAGCAGCTCTACCGGGACAGCGGTGTGGGAGCAGTACTTC. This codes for CASSSTGTAVWEQYF.